This passage covers 7 T cell receptor beta chains from one sample sequenced in a study of shared clonotypes between healthy human individuals. Produced via immunoSEQ multiplex PCR; TCRdb's table is partial and in-frame only. The table has about 2,500,000 clones, approximately 92% seen once. The sample taken for sequencing was naive CD4+ T cells sorted from blood. Noted subset: CD45RA+ positively selected. Receptors were obtained from a man aged 18 to 30 in good health.

The V and J genes are TRBV6-5 and TRBJ1-1, with D perhaps matching TRBD1 (5 bases). This CDR3 spans 15 amino acids. The V gene lost 6 bases and the J gene lost 1 base, with 15 bases spanning the gap. Germline CDR1 and CDR2: MNHEY and SVGAGI. In DNA, the CDR3 is TGTGCCAGCAGAAACGGAGGGGTTTCGAACACTGAAGCTTTCTTT. Encoded protein: CASRNGGVSNTEAFF.

With regard to this clone: This specimen includes other DNA sequences encoding the same CDR3. The gene calls are TRBV10-3 and TRBJ1-5; D unresolved. CDR3 length: 14 residues. Trimming stripped 3 bases from V and 0 bases from J, with 6 bases between. Germline assignment: CDR1 ENHRY and CDR2 SYGVKD. The CDR3 loop reads CAISDGSSNQPQHF. In DNA form, the CDR3 reads TGTGCCATCAGTGACGGTAGTAGCAATCAGCCCCAGCATTTT.

This clone was detected only a few times. The chain links TRBV7-9 to TRBJ2-2; D might be TRBD1 (6 bases). V was trimmed by 5 bases and J by 0 bases, leaving 13 bases between them. This CDR3 comprises 16 residues. Germline loops: CDR1 SEHNR, CDR2 FQNEAQ (reference sequence). In DNA, the CDR3 is TGTGCCAGCAGCCCAGGACAGATCGCGAACACCGGGGAGCTGTTTTTT. Encoded protein: CASSPGQIANTGELFF.

This clone was detected only once. This chain joins TRBV6-1 and TRBJ1-2; D gene uncertain. This CDR3 region has 16 residues. From germline, CDR1 is MNHNS and CDR2 SASEGT. V was cut by 4 bases and J by 4 bases, with 19 bases left in between. Written as DNA, the CDR3 is TGTGCCAGCAGTGCCTCATTCACCGGAAGTTTCTATGGCTACACCTTC. Amino acids: CASSASFTGSFYGYTF.

The CDR3 protein is CASSKDRAYGYTF. CDR3 bases: TGTGCCAGCAGCAAGGACAGGGCTTATGGCTACACCTTC. The rearrangement uses TRBV13 and TRBJ1-2, with 8 bases aligning to TRBD1. This CDR3 is 13 amino acids long. Trimming removed 5 bases from V and 5 bases from J; junction bases left unmatched: 4. The V gene's germline CDR1 is PRHDT and CDR2 FYEKMQ (reference sequence).

As for this clone: The sample carries other DNA sequences with the same CDR3. V usage is TRBV5-1 and J usage is TRBJ1-4; 8 nucleotides line up with TRBD1. Per germline, CDR1 SGHRS and CDR2 YFSETQ. V gave up 0 bases and J gave up 8 bases; unmatched junction bases: 3. The CDR3 has 14 residues. The CDR3 sequence is CASSLGRGREKLFF. The DNA of the CDR3 is TGCGCCAGCAGCTTGGGCAGGGGGCGCGAAAAACTGTTTTTT.

The chain joins TRBV6-6 to TRBJ2-2, with D possibly being TRBD2 (6 bases). The CDR3 length is 16 residues. V gave up 6 bases and J gave up 5 bases, with 19 bases separating them. Germline V gives CDR1 MNHNY, CDR2 SVGAGI (reference sequence). The DNA for the CDR3 is TGTGCCAGCAGGGTTTTTCTCGGGGGAAGGACCGGGGAGCTGTTTTTT. Translation: CASRVFLGGRTGELFF.